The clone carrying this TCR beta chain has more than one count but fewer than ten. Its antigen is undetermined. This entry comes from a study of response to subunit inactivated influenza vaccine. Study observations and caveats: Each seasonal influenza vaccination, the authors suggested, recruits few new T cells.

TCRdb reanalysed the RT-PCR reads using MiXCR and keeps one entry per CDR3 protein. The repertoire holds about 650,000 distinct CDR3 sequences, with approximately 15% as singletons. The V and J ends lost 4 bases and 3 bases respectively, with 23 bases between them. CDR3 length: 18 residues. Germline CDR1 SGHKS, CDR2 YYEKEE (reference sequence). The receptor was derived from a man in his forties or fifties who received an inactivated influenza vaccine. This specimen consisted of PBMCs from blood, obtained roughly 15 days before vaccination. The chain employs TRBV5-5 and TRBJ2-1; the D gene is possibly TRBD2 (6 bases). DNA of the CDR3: TGTGCCAGCAGCCTGGGTCTAGCGTCAACCCTCTTCTACAATGAGCAGTTCTTC. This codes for CASSLGLASTLFYNEQFF.